The present T cell receptor beta chain was sequenced within a study of shared clonotypes between healthy human individuals. Genomic DNA of each subset was evenly split across several immunoSEQ plates. Original data processing: ImmunoSEQ sequences covered only the junction and lacked quality scores; filtering therefore differed. Produced via immunoSEQ multiplex PCR; TCRdb's table is partial and in-frame only. From that table come the V and J calls and clone size; the DNA was used to work out D and trimming. The sample includes around 500,000 clones, approximately 81% seen only once; the top ten take roughly 12%. With 4 bases clipped from V and 4 bases from J, the junction kept 7 bases outside the gene matches. The CDR3 consists of 15 residues. The V gene's germline CDR1 is MGHRA and CDR2 YSYEKL. None of the donors, who were healthy HIV-negative adults, had recently had acute infections or vaccinations.

This clone was recorded only once. The V and J genes are TRBV4-1 and TRBJ2-1; 7 positions agree with TRBD2. The receptor comes from a woman aged 40-49 years in good health. Some clones in this sample may be carry-over from other donors' samples. Material: PBMCs. In nucleotides, the CDR3 is TGCGCCAGCAGCCCCAGGAGCGGGACTTACAATGAGCAGTTCTTC. Its protein product is CASSPRSGTYNEQFF.